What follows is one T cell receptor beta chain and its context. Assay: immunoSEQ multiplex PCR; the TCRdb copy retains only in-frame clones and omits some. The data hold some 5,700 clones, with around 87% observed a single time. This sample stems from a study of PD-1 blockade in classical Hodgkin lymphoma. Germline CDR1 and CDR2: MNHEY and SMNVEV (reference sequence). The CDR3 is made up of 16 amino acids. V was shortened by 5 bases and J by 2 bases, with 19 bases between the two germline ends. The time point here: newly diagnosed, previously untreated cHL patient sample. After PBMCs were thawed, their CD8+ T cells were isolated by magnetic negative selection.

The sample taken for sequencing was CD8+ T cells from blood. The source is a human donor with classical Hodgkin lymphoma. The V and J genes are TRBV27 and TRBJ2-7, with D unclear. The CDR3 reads CASSPSVGMLTYEQYF. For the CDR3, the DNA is TGTGCCAGCAGTCCCTCTGTAGGAATGTTAACCTACGAGCAGTACTTC.